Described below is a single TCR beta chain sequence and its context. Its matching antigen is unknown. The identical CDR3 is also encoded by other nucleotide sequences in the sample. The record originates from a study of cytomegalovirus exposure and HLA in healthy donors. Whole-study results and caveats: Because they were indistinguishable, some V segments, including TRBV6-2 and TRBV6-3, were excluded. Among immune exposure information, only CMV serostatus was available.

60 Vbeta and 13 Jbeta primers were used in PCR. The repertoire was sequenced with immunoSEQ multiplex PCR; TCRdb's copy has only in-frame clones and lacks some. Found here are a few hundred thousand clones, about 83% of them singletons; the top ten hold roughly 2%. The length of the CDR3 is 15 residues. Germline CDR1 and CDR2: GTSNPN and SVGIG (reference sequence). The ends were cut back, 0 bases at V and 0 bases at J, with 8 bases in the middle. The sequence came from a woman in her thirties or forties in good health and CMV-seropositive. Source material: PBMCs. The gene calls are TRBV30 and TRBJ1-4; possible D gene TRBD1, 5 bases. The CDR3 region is CAWSVGVATNEKLFF. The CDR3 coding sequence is TGTGCCTGGAGTGTAGGGGTAGCAACTAATGAAAAACTGTTTTTT.